Below are 25 T cell receptor beta chains sequenced from a single sample in a study of a mutant IDH1 vaccine in newly diagnosed glioma. Only in-frame clones appear in the TCRdb table, and some are missing; sequencing was by immunoSEQ multiplex PCR. The table records 70,000 to 100,000 clones, roughly 82% of them present only once. Time point indicated: baseline, week 1 (first vaccination visit). Treatment: pre-vaccination baseline after standard-of-care therapy. The sample here was PBMCs, taken from a glioma patient treated with radiotherapy, temozolomide or both. The receptors stem from a man in his forties or fifties with glioma. Some clones in this sample may be carry-over from other donors' samples.

The CDR3 loop is CASSLKGGLETQYF. The CDR3 region has the DNA TGCGCCAGCAGCTTGAAAGGGGGACTAGAGACCCAGTACTTC. The chain recombines TRBV5-1 with TRBJ2-5, with D perhaps given as TRBD1 or TRBD2 (6 bases each). The CDR3 sequence is 14 residues long. CDR1 and CDR2 (germline): SGHRS, YFSETQ. The V gene lost 1 base and the J gene lost 4 bases, with 11 bases spanning the gap.

The V call is TRBV11-2, the J call TRBJ2-7; D possibly matches TRBD1 or TRBD2 (5 bases each). V was pared by 4 bases and J by 2 bases, with 18 bases between. The CDR3 is 16 residues long. Germline values: CDR1 SGHAT, CDR2 FQNNGV. The CDR3 loop is CASSSAPGTATYEQYF. The CDR3, as DNA: TGTGCCAGCAGCTCTGCTCCCGGGACGGCGACCTACGAGCAGTACTTC.

The V call is TRBV18, the J call TRBJ2-7; TRBD2 is a possible D gene (6 bases). The CDR3 contains 15 residues. The germline gives CDR1 KGHSH, CDR2 LQKENI. The V and J ends lost 6 bases and 0 bases respectively, with 15 bases between them. The CDR3 is CASSPRDGSSYEQYF. In DNA, the CDR3 is TGTGCCAGCTCCCCTAGAGACGGGAGCTCCTACGAGCAGTACTTC.

The rearrangement uses TRBV5-1 and TRBJ2-7; D is perhaps TRBD1 (6 bases). The CDR3 covers 15 residues. V was pared by 3 bases and J by 6 bases, with 19 bases between. Germline V gene data show CDR1 as SGHRS and CDR2 as YFSETQ. CDR3 residues: CASSYESGQRVEQYF. CDR3 bases: TGCGCCAGCAGCTACGAATCGGGACAAAGGGTCGAGCAGTACTTC.

V and J are TRBV5-4 and TRBJ1-2; D remains ambiguous. CDR1 is SGHNT and CDR2 is YYREEE in the germline V gene (reference sequence). CDR3 length: 14 amino acids. With 4 bases removed from V and 4 bases from J, the gap between germline ends came to 14 bases. The CDR3 here is CASSPQRGTYGYTF. DNA for the CDR3: TGTGCCAGCAGCCCTCAACGGGGTACCTATGGCTACACCTTC.

In nucleotides, the CDR3 is TGTGCCAGCAGTGCGAAGAGGGGGACAGGGGGCCGCTACACCTTC. Translated: CASSAKRGTGGRYTF. The rearrangement links TRBV2 to TRBJ1-2; TRBD1 agrees at 12 bases. In germline, CDR1 is SNHLY, CDR2 FYNNEI. Unmatched junction bases numbered 9, after V lost 4 bases and J lost 9 bases. The CDR3 sequence is 15 residues long.

The rearrangement uses TRBV25-1 and TRBJ2-7; D is undetermined. The germline V gene has CDR1 MGHDK and CDR2 SYGVNS. Between the trimmed V and J ends, which lost 4 bases and 5 bases, there was a span of 12 bases. The CDR3 sequence is 13 residues long. CDR3 DNA sequence: TGTGCCAGCAGTGCCCAAGTATCCCACGAGCAGTACTTC. The encoded protein is CASSAQVSHEQYF.

The chain uses TRBV10-3 and TRBJ1-6; D is undetermined. The V gene's germline CDR1 is ENHRY and CDR2 SYGVKD. The V gene lost 8 bases and the J gene lost 7 bases, with 18 bases spanning the gap. The CDR3 runs to 15 residues. In DNA form, the CDR3 reads TGTGCCATCTGTAAGGGTGGGCCGGAAAATTCACCCCTCCACTTT. Translating gives CAICKGGPENSPLHF.

This rearrangement joins TRBV4-1 to TRBJ1-1; tentative D call: TRBD1 (6 bases). V lost 2 bases and J lost 6, with 13 bases in between. The CDR3 loop spans 14 amino acids. CDR1 and CDR2 (germline): MGHRA, YSYEKL. CDR3 protein: CASSQWAGGPEAFF. The CDR3 DNA sequence: TGCGCCAGCAGCCAATGGGCGGGGGGCCCTGAAGCTTTCTTT.

This sequence joins TRBV11-2 and TRBJ1-5; D remains ambiguous. Trimming shortened V by 4 bases and J by 5 bases, and 9 bases separated the two germline ends. Germline loops: CDR1 SGHAT, CDR2 FQNNGV. This CDR3 has 13 amino acids. CDR3 amino acids: CASSSEPYQPQHF. The CDR3 DNA follows: TGTGCCAGCAGCTCCGAACCATATCAGCCCCAGCATTTT.

DNA of the CDR3: TGCGCCAGCAGTGATTGGGGGACAGGGGTTGCCGGGGAGCTGTTTTTT. Translation gives CASSDWGTGVAGELFF. The rearrangement uses TRBV10-2 and TRBJ2-2, with 10 bases matching TRBD1. The CDR3 runs 16 residues. V was pared by 3 bases and J by 6 bases, with 7 bases of the junction left unmatched. From germline, CDR1 is WSHSY and CDR2 SAAADI.

The chain carries TRBV5-1 and TRBJ1-4, with a tentative D call TRBD1 (5 bases). V was trimmed by 4 bases and J by 7 bases, leaving 20 bases between them. The germline CDR1 and CDR2 sequences are SGHRS and YFSETQ. The CDR3 loop spans 16 amino acids. For the CDR3, the DNA is TGCGCCAGCAGCGTAAGGCCCGGTGGGGACGGTGAAAAACTGTTTTTT. Its protein product is CASSVRPGGDGEKLFF.

The rearrangement joins TRBV30 to TRBJ1-1; D possibly corresponds to TRBD1 (6 bases). Germline V CDR1 and CDR2: GTSNPN, SVGIG (reference sequence). This CDR3 comprises 20 residues. Trimming stripped 0 bases from V and 1 base from J, with 27 bases between. The CDR3 DNA reads TGTGCCTGGAGTGTACAGGGAGGAGGGCCTTGGCTAGTAGCGAACACTGAAGCTTTCTTT. The encoded protein is CAWSVQGGGPWLVANTEAFF.

This clone was recorded only once. The V call is TRBV9, the J call TRBJ1-5; D is possibly TRBD1 (6 bases). The germline CDR1 and CDR2 sequences are SGDLS and YYNGEE. Trimming took 3 bases from V and 2 from J, leaving 6 bases between them. The CDR3 is 13 amino acids. This CDR3 reads CASSAGGNQPQHF. The CDR3, as DNA: TGTGCCAGCAGCGCAGGGGGCAATCAGCCCCAGCATTTT. The variable domain in full, with the rest retrieved from reference TRBV9 and TRBJ1-5, is DSGVTQTPKHLITATGQRVTLRCSPRSGDLSVYWYQQSLDQGLQFLIQYYNGEERAKGNILERFSAQQFPDLHSELNLSSLELGDSALYFCASSAGGNQPQHFGDGTRLSIL.

The chain carries TRBV11-2 and TRBJ1-1; no clear D gene. The CDR3 extends over 13 amino acids. V was clipped by 1 base and J by 0 bases, with 3 bases between them. Germline V lookup: CDR1 SGHAT, CDR2 FQNNGV. The CDR3 sequence: CASSLGLNTEAFF. Here the CDR3 DNA reads TGTGCCAGCAGCTTAGGTTTGAACACTGAAGCTTTCTTT.

The V and J genes are TRBV5-1 and TRBJ1-2; TRBD1 agrees at 8 bases. V lost 4 bases to trimming and J lost 0 bases; unmatched junction nucleotides: 5. Germline V lookup: CDR1 SGHRS, CDR2 YFSETQ. This CDR3 is built from 15 residues. The CDR3 protein is CASSPRTGTNYGYTF. The CDR3 DNA sequence: TGCGCCAGCAGCCCTAGGACAGGGACTAACTATGGCTACACCTTC. The full variable domain, with the rest looked up from reference TRBV5-1 and TRBJ1-2, is KAGVTQTPRYLIKTRGQQVTLSCSPISGHRSVSWYQQTPGQGLQFLFEYFSETQRNKGNFPGRFSGRQFSNSRSEMNVSTLELGDSALYLCASSPRTGTNYGYTFGSGTRLTVV.

The V call is TRBV4-1, the J call TRBJ1-5; D uncertain. Between the trimmed V and J ends, which lost 1 base and 8 bases, there was a span of 18 bases. Germline V gene sequence: CDR1 MGHRA, CDR2 YSYEKL. This CDR3 comprises 16 residues. CDR3 in DNA: TGCGCCAGCAGCCAAGGGGCCGACACGTGGAGGGAGCCCCAGCATTTT. Translating it yields CASSQGADTWREPQHF.

This clone was seen only once. The V gene is TRBV9, the J gene TRBJ2-5; TRBD2 agrees at 11 bases. Trimming took 3 bases from V and 5 from J; bases not matched to a gene: 6. The germline gives CDR1 SGDLS, CDR2 YYNGEE. This CDR3 is 15 amino acids long. CDR3: CASSATSGGGETQYF. The CDR3 coding sequence is TGTGCCAGCAGCGCCACTAGCGGGGGAGGGGAGACCCAGTACTTC.

This chain uses TRBV15 with TRBJ1-1; D is unclear. The ends were cut back, 4 bases at V and 1 base at J, with 7 bases in the middle. Germline V gene data show CDR1 as LNHNV and CDR2 as YYDKDF (reference sequence). The CDR3 length is 13 residues. The DNA of the CDR3 is TGTGCCACCAGCATTGGAGGGAACACTGAAGCTTTCTTT. Translating it yields CATSIGGNTEAFF.

Ten or more counts support this clone. V is TRBV6-5 and J is TRBJ1-2; the match to TRBD1 covers 7 bases. The ends lost 6 bases at V and 5 bases at J; junction bases unmatched: 9. The CDR3 is made up of 14 amino acids. The germline gives CDR1 MNHEY, CDR2 SVGAGI. CDR3 sequence reads: CASRQGIGRYGYTF. The CDR3 bases are TGTGCCAGCAGACAGGGGATAGGTCGGTATGGCTACACCTTC.

This clone was seen more than once but under ten times. The rearrangement joins TRBV29-1 to TRBJ1-3; 8 bases agree with TRBD1. CDR1 is SQVTM and CDR2 is ANQGSEA in the germline V gene. The CDR3 sequence is 13 residues long. The V segment lost 7 bases and the J segment 4 bases; nucleotides outside the gene matches: 6. CDR3 nucleotides: TGCAGCGCGGGACAGGCGGAGGGAAACACCATATATTTT. The encoded protein is CSAGQAEGNTIYF.

This clone showed up just once. This sequence joins TRBV11-3 and TRBJ2-7; weak D call: TRBD2 (6 bases). CDR1 is SGHNT, CDR2 YENEEA, per germline. The CDR3 loop spans 17 amino acids. Trimming removed 7 bases at V and 4 bases at J, with 26 bases between. For the CDR3, the DNA is TGTGCCAGCATCAACAGGCAGGAGGGCAGGGCCCATTACGAGCAGTACTTC. Protein sequence: CASINRQEGRAHYEQYF.

The V gene is TRBV6-5, the J gene TRBJ1-5; TRBD1 agrees at 7 bases. Losses at the gene ends were 11 bases for V and 7 bases for J; bases not matched to a gene: 11. The CDR3 is 13 amino acids. Germline V gene data show CDR1 as MNHEY and CDR2 as SVGAGI. For the CDR3, the DNA is TGTGCCTCACACAGGGGTCCCGGGCAGCCCCAGCATTTT. Residues: CASHRGPGQPQHF.

The rearrangement links TRBV6-5 to TRBJ1-1; no definite D call. Trimming removed 2 bases from V and 0 bases from J, with 10 bases in between. CDR1 MNHEY and CDR2 SVGAGI come from the germline V gene. This CDR3 is built from 15 residues. CDR3 loop: CASSYAFLVNTEAFF. The CDR3 DNA reads TGTGCCAGCAGTTACGCCTTTTTGGTGAACACTGAAGCTTTCTTT.

The chain combines TRBV5-6 with TRBJ1-1; D gene unclear. This CDR3 is 15 amino acids long. V was shortened by 0 bases and J by 4 bases, with 13 bases between the two germline ends. Germline V gene sequence: CDR1 SGHDT, CDR2 YYEEEE. The CDR3 sequence: CASSLESWSATEAFF. In nucleotides, the CDR3 is TGTGCCAGCAGCTTGGAATCATGGTCAGCCACTGAAGCTTTCTTT.